This entry lists 22 T cell receptor beta chains sequenced from one sample in a study of Graves' ophthalmopathy and Graves' hyperthyroidism. RNA transcripts were the source from which TCR beta CDR3 regions were amplified. Scientists carried out first-round RT-PCR using HTBI primers and then a second-round multiplex PCR. Each CDR3 protein gets one entry after TCRdb re-called the multiplex PCR reads with MiXCR. The table shows hundreds of thousands of distinct CDR3 sequences, with 40% occurring only once. The sequencing sample was made of peripheral blood. These receptors were collected from an adult man with Graves' ophthalmopathy.

This chain connects TRBV2 to TRBJ2-1, with 12 bases identical to TRBD2. Germline loops: CDR1 SNHLY, CDR2 FYNNEI. CDR3 length: 15 amino acids. With 4 bases clipped from V and 8 bases from J, the junction kept 6 bases outside the gene matches. In DNA form, the CDR3 reads TGTGCCAGCAGTGTCCTAGCGGGAGGGCCCGATGAGCAGTTCTTC. As protein: CASSVLAGGPDEQFF.

The sample holds many counts of this clonotype. The chain couples TRBV24-1 to TRBJ1-5, with D possibly being TRBD1 (6 bases). CDR1 and CDR2 (germline): KGHDR, SFDVKD. The CDR3 length is 14 residues. V was clipped by 4 bases and J by 9 bases, with 15 bases between them. The CDR3 DNA sequence: TGTGCCACCAGTGAATCCGGACAGTCTGGGCCCCAGCATTTT. Translating it yields CATSESGQSGPQHF.

The chain uses TRBV4-1 and TRBJ1-3; D not certain. V was shortened by 0 bases and J by 4 bases, with 13 bases between the two germline ends. This CDR3 comprises 16 residues. The V gene's germline CDR1 is MGHRA and CDR2 YSYEKL. CDR3 protein: CASSQEGGGSGNTIYF. The CDR3, as DNA: TGCGCCAGCAGCCAAGAGGGAGGCGGTTCAGGAAACACCATATATTTT.

The V and J genes are TRBV7-9 and TRBJ1-2, with 9 positions matching TRBD1. The CDR3 is 13 residues long. Germline CDR1 is SEHNR and CDR2 is FQNEAQ (reference sequence). With 3 bases clipped from V and 7 bases from J, the junction kept 3 bases outside the gene matches. The CDR3 loop is CASSFNRGLGYTF. The DNA for the CDR3 is TGTGCCAGCAGCTTCAACAGGGGGCTTGGCTACACCTTC.

On this clonotype itself: The junction departs from the called germline gene at one end, perhaps through a read error. The gene calls are TRBV24-1 and TRBJ1-5; the D is unclear. CDR3 size: 15 residues. Germline V CDR1 and CDR2: KGHDR, SFDVKD. The CDR3: CASSEGHVSNQPQHF. CDR3 nucleotides: TGTGCCAGCAGTGAAGGGCACGTTAGCAATCAGCCCCAGCATTTT.

The V call is TRBV29-1, the J call TRBJ1-1; D gene ambiguous. The CDR3 runs 11 residues. Germline values: CDR1 SQVTM, CDR2 ANQGSEA. Trimming stripped 8 bases from V and 2 bases from J, with 9 bases between. CDR3 sequence: CSLDGNTEAFF. The CDR3, as DNA: TGCAGCTTAGACGGAAACACTGAAGCTTTCTTT.

The chain employs TRBV7-9 and TRBJ2-2, with D uncertain. This CDR3 has 9 amino acids. The V and J ends lost 3 bases and 14 bases respectively, with 4 bases between them. Germline lookup yields CDR1 SEHNR and CDR2 FQNEAQ (reference sequence). The CDR3 sequence is CASSLGLFF. The CDR3 DNA is TGTGCCAGCAGCTTGGGACTGTTTTTT. The variable domain in full, with the rest retrieved from reference TRBV7-9 and TRBJ2-2, is DTGVSQNPRHKITKRGQNVTFRCDPISEHNRLYWYRQTLGQGPEFLTYFQNEAQLEKSRLLSDRFSAERPKGSFSTLEIQRTEQGDSAMYLCASSLGLFFGEGSRLTVL.

The gene calls are TRBV14 and TRBJ1-1; no clear D gene. The CDR3 spans 13 residues. The V gene's germline CDR1 is SGHDN and CDR2 FVKESK. V gave up 2 bases and J gave up 5 bases, with 9 bases separating them. The DNA for the CDR3 is TGTGCCAGCAGCCAACTAAAGGGAACTGAAGCTTTCTTT. It translates to CASSQLKGTEAFF.

In this sample, this clonotype turned up a few times. The chain employs TRBV19 and TRBJ1-4; 9 bases are a match to TRBD1. V gave up 6 bases and J gave up 0 bases; unmatched junction bases: 2. Germline V gives CDR1 LNHDA, CDR2 SQIVND (reference sequence). This CDR3 spans 15 amino acids. This CDR3 reads CASRDRGPTNEKLFF. The DNA for the CDR3 is TGTGCCAGTAGGGACAGGGGACCAACTAATGAAAAACTGTTTTTT.

The CDR3 region has the DNA TGTGCCAGCAGACCATCCGGGACAGGGGATCAGCCCCAGCATTTT. It yields the protein CASRPSGTGDQPQHF. V and J are TRBV12-3 or TRBV12-4 and TRBJ1-5, with 10 bases lining up with TRBD1. V dropped 6 bases and J dropped 5; count of bases not matched to a gene: 7. The CDR3 is 15 amino acids.

As regards this clonotype: This could be a read error, since a much larger clone is one nucleotide away. The chain uses TRBV7-2 and TRBJ1-4; D remains unclear. Trimming removed 1 base at V and 14 bases at J, with 11 bases between. The CDR3 has 12 residues. CDR1 and CDR2 from the germline V gene are SGHTA and FQGNSA. CDR3 nucleotide sequence: TGTGCCAGCAGCTTAGGTAACAAGAACCTGTTTTTT. It codes for CASSLGNKNLFF.

The rearrangement uses TRBV20-1 and TRBJ2-7, with 11 nucleotides matching TRBD2. Unmatched junction bases numbered 17, after V lost 0 bases and J lost 7 bases. Germline-derived CDR1 and CDR2 are DFQATT and SNEGSKA (reference sequence). The CDR3 covers 18 residues. The DNA for the CDR3 is TGCAGTGCTAGAGATCCGGTTAGCGGGGGGGTCGGGATACGTGAGCAGTACTTC. It translates to CSARDPVSGGVGIREQYF.

CDR3 loop: CASSARDDRELSPLHF. The CDR3, as DNA: TGTGCCAGCAGTGCTAGAGATGACAGGGAGCTTTCACCCCTCCACTTT. The chain combines TRBV28 with TRBJ1-6; 7 positions match TRBD1. This CDR3 is 16 amino acids long. Germline CDR1 reads MDHEN; CDR2 reads SYDVKM. J gave up 9 bases and V 5 bases, and 13 bases lay outside the gene matches.

This clonotype has a handful of counts. The rearrangement links TRBV2 to TRBJ2-7; 8 nucleotides align to TRBD2. With V trimmed by 7 bases and J by 2 bases, 10 bases remained unmatched. The CDR3 is 15 amino acids. Germline V gene sequence: CDR1 SNHLY, CDR2 FYNNEI. Written as DNA, the CDR3 is TGTGCCAGCAACCGGGAGGGGCTACCTACCTACGAGCAGTACTTC. The encoded protein is CASNREGLPTYEQYF.

Of note for this clonotype: A read error may produce the germline difference seen at one junction end. V usage is TRBV11-2 and J usage is TRBJ1-2, with D possibly TRBD1 on 5 matching bases. Germline V lookup: CDR1 SGHAT, CDR2 FQNNGV. The CDR3 consists of 14 residues. The CDR3 nucleotides are TGTGCCAGCAGCTTGGCGGGACTAAACCTGGGCTGCACCTTC. Protein: CASSLAGLNLGCTF.

The rearrangement links TRBV20-1 to TRBJ1-5; D is unresolved. The V and J ends lost 7 bases and 14 bases respectively, with 18 bases between them. The germline V gene has CDR1 DFQATT and CDR2 SNEGSKA (reference sequence). The CDR3 sequence is 11 residues long. In DNA, the CDR3 is TGCAGTGGCGGACTAGCGGGATCCGAGCATTTT. Residues: CSGGLAGSEHF.

The CDR3 nucleotides are TGTGCCAGCAGTTCGAGAGGGACGAACACTGAAGCTTTCTTT. Encoded protein: CASSSRGTNTEAFF. The rearrangement joins TRBV11-1 to TRBJ1-1; D is perhaps TRBD1 (5 bases). The CDR3 is 14 amino acids. The germline V gene has CDR1 SGHAT and CDR2 FQDESV (reference sequence). The V end lost 6 bases, the J end lost 1 base, and 12 bases lay between the germline ends.

The chain is built from TRBV29-1 and TRBJ1-1; 9 bases line up with TRBD1. J gave up 10 bases and V 7 bases, and 4 bases lay outside the gene matches. This CDR3 contains 10 residues. CDR1 SQVTM and CDR2 ANQGSEA come from the germline V gene. The CDR3 region is CSAGQGRAFF. The CDR3 coding sequence is TGCAGCGCAGGACAGGGGCGAGCTTTCTTT.

The rearrangement joins TRBV7-9 to TRBJ1-3, with D possibly TRBD1 on 6 matching bases. This CDR3 region has 15 residues. Germline CDR1 is SEHNR and CDR2 is FQNEAQ (reference sequence). The V and J ends lost 4 bases and 4 bases respectively, with 14 bases between them. The CDR3 region has the DNA TGTGCCAGCAGCTCCTCCGGGACAACGGGAAACACCATATATTTT. This encodes CASSSSGTTGNTIYF.

This clonotype was observed at least ten times. This sequence joins TRBV7-2 and TRBJ1-6; possible D gene TRBD1, 6 bases. This CDR3 has 15 amino acids. V lost 1 base and J 6 bases, leaving 10 bases between the germline ends. Germline V gene data show CDR1 as SGHTA and CDR2 as FQGNSA. In nucleotides, the CDR3 is TGTGCCAGCAGCTTAGATGGGGGGCGTAATTCACCCCTCCACTTT. Amino acids: CASSLDGGRNSPLHF.

The V gene is TRBV7-2, the J gene TRBJ2-7; 11 nucleotides line up with TRBD1. Unmatched junction bases numbered 5, after V lost 4 bases and J lost 6 bases. This CDR3 is 14 amino acids long. Germline CDR1 and CDR2: SGHTA and FQGNSA. CDR3 bases: TGTGCCAGCAGCTGGGGACAGGGGGAAGGCGAGCAGTACTTC. Protein product: CASSWGQGEGEQYF.

This clonotype occurred many times. The genes are TRBV10-3 and TRBJ1-1, with 7 bases matching TRBD1. CDR3 length: 14 amino acids. Germline lookup yields CDR1 ENHRY and CDR2 SYGVKD. After removal of 10 bases from V and 3 bases from J, the junction contained 11 bases not matched to a gene. Here the CDR3 reads CASRDQGGHTEAFF. For the CDR3, the DNA is TGTGCCAGCAGGGACCAGGGGGGCCACACTGAAGCTTTCTTT.